This T cell receptor beta chain was retrieved from a study of T cell repertoires in cytomegalovirus infection. TCRdb used MiXCR to reprocess the reads, holding one entry per CDR3 protein. The table shows about 890,000 distinct CDR3 sequences, with less than 35% occurring only once. Only a few counts were recorded for this clonotype. Its antigen is currently unknown. With 1 base removed from V and 5 bases from J, the gap between germline ends came to 9 bases. The CDR3 totals 14 residues. Per the germline V gene, CDR1 is MGHRA and CDR2 is YSYEKL. Specimen: cultured CD8+ T cells from PBMCs, collected from culture after CMV antigen stimulation. The chain uses TRBV4-1 and TRBJ1-5; D is unclear. This receptor was obtained from a human donor in good health (CMV status not recorded). Some clones in this sample may be carry-over from other donors' samples. The chain's CDR3 is CASSQGSSYQPQHF. CDR3 DNA sequence: TGCGCCAGCAGCCAAGGGTCCTCCTATCAGCCCCAGCATTTT.